Given below is one T cell receptor (beta chain) in context. This clonotype has at least ten counts. The antigen it binds to is not known. No much larger clone is present one base from it, and per-base qualities are unavailable. Sequencing was carried out with an Illumina HiSeq 1500. TCRdb reran the public reads through fastp at Q25 and MiXCR, keeping productive beta chains. For every CDR3 protein sequence, its rows merge into one entry that carries the most common genes and DNA. Within this sample are 350,000 to 450,000 distinct CDR3 sequences, with 15% to 20% of them counted one time only. In total, the top ten clones hold 8.7% of the sample. This specimen comes from a study of T cell repertoires in cytomegalovirus infection (dated by TCRdb to the late 2010s). Describing the broader study: Because public TCR beta signatures pointed to carriage of CMV infection together with the matching HLA type, the HLA type of each donor mattered for the analysis. The paper's findings and limits, for the study overall: The ex vivo response was dominated by HLA-C-restricted CMV-specific TCR beta clonotypes, which also provided the single most frequent clonotype in two of eight donors. Carriers of CMV infection plus the relevant HLA type were discriminated by the cumulative frequency of public TCR beta family members in the study cohort and in an independent roughly 370-donor cohort.

Sequenced material: PBMCs. The TCR was taken from a human donor in good health (CMV status not recorded). Some clones in this sample may be carry-over from other donors' samples.

CDR3 region: CASRSTGQGNEKLFF. The DNA reads TGTGCCAGTAGGTCTACCGGACAGGGGAATGAAAAACTGTTTTTT. The V and J genes are TRBV19 and TRBJ1-4, and TRBD1 aligns with 9 junction nucleotides. Taken from the germline V gene (reference sequence), the CDR1 and CDR2 loops are LNHDA and SQIVND. The CDR3 contains 15 residues, cysteine and phenylalanine counted. The retained sequence is limited to the CDR3, 45 bases, with the frame set at the first base. The germline V and J ends show losses of 6 bases and 5 bases respectively, and no gene match explains 7 bases of the junction.